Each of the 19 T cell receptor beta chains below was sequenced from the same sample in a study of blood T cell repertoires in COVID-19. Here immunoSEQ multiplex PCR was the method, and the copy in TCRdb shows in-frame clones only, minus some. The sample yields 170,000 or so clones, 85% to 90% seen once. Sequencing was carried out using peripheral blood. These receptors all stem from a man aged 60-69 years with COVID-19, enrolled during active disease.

The DNA for the CDR3 is TGTGCCTGGACCTTGTATGCCGGGGACAGGAAAGCTTTCTTT. Protein product: CAWTLYAGDRKAFF. This sequence joins TRBV30 and TRBJ1-1, with 8 bases aligning to TRBD1. The CDR3 runs to 14 residues. J was trimmed by 9 bases and V by 4 bases; bases with no gene match: 13. CDR1 is GTSNPN and CDR2 is SVGIG in the germline V gene (reference sequence).

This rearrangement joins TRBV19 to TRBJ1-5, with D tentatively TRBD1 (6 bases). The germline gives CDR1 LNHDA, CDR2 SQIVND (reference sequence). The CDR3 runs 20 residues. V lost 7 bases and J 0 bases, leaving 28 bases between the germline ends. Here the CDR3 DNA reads TGTGCCAGTATTCAATCCCGGGGGGCCGTCGGGGGAAATAGCAATCAGCCCCAGCATTTT. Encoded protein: CASIQSRGAVGGNSNQPQHF.

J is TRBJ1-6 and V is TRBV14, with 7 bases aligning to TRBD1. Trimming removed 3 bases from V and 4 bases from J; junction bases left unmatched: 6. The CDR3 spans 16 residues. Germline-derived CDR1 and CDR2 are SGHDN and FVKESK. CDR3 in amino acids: CASSQATGTYNSPLHF. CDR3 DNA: TGTGCCAGCAGCCAGGCGACAGGGACTTATAATTCACCCCTCCACTTT.

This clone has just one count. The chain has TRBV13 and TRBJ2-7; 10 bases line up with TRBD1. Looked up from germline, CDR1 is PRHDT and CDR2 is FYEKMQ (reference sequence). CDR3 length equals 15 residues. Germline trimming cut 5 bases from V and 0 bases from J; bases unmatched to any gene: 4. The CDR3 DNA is TGTGCCAGCAGCCCGGGACAGGGGTCCTCCTACGAGCAGTACTTC. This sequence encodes CASSPGQGSSYEQYF.

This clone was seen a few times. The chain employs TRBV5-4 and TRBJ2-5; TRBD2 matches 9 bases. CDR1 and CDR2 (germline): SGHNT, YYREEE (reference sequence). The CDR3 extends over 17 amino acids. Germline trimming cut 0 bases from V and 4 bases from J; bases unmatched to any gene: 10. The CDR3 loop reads CASSLAKQRGAGETQYF. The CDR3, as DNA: TGTGCCAGCAGCTTGGCCAAACAGCGGGGGGCCGGAGAGACCCAGTACTTC.

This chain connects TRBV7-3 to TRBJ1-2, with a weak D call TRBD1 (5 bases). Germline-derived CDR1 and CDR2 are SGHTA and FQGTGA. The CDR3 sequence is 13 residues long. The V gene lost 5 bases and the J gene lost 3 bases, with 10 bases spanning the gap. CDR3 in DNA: TGTGCCAGCAGCCCGACAGCCCACTATGGCTACACCTTC. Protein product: CASSPTAHYGYTF.

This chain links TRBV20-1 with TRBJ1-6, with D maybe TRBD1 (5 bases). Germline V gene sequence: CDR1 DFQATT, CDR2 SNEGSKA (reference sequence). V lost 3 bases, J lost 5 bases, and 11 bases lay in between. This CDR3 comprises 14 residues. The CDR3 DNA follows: TGCAGTGCTAGTTCAGGGCCGAATAATTCACCCCTCCACTTT. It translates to CSASSGPNNSPLHF.

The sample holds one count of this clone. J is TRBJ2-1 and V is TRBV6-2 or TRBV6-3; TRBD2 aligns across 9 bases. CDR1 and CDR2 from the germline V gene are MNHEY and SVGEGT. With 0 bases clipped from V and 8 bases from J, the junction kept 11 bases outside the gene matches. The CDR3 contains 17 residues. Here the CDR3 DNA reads TGTGCCAGCAGTTACTCGGCTAGCGGGATAGGTCTGGATGAGCAGTTCTTC. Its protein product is CASSYSASGIGLDEQFF.

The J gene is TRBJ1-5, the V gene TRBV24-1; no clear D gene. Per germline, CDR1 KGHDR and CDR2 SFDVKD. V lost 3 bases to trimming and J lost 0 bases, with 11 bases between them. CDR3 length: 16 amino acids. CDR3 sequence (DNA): TGTGCCACCAGTGATCCCGACGGGGATAGCAATCAGCCCCAGCATTTT. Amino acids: CATSDPDGDSNQPQHF.

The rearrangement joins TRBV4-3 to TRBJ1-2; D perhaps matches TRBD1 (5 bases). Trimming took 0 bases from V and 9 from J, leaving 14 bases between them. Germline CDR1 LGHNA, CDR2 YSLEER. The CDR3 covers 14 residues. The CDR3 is CASSQDIVGDRYTF. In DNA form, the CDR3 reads TGCGCCAGCAGCCAAGATATCGTAGGGGATCGCTACACCTTC.

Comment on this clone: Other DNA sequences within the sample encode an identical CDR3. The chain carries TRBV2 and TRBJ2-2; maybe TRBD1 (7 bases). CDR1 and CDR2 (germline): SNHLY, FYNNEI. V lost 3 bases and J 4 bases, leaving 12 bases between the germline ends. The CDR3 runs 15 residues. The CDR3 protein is CASSDGQGGTGELFF. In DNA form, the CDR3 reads TGTGCCAGCAGTGATGGGCAGGGGGGCACCGGGGAGCTGTTTTTT.

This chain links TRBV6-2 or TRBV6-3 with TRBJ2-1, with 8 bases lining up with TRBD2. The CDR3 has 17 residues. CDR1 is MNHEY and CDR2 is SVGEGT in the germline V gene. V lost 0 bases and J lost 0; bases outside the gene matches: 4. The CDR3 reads CASSYSVSGASYNEQFF. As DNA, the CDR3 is TGTGCCAGCAGTTACTCGGTTAGCGGGGCCTCCTACAATGAGCAGTTCTTC.

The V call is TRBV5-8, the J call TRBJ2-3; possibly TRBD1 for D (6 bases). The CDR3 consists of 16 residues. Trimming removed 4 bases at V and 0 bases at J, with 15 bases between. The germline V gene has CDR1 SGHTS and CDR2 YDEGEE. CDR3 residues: CASSLRGVSSTDTQYF. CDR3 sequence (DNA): TGTGCCAGCAGCCTCAGGGGCGTTTCTAGCACAGATACGCAGTATTTT.

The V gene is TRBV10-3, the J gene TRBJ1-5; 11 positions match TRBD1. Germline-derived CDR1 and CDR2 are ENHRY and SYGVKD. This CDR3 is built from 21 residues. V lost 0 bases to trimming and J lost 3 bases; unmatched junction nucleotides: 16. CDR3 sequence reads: CAISESRTGGYLGATNQPQHF. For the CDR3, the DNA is TGTGCCATCAGTGAGTCTCGGACAGGGGGCTATCTTGGGGCCACCAATCAGCCCCAGCATTTT.

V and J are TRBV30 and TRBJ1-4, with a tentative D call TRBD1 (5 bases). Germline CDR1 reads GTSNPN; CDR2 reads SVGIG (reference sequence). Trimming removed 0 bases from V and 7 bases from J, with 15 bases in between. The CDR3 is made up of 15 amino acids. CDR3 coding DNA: TGTGCCTGGAGTGTACTTAGGGGTGTTGGTGAAAAACTGTTTTTT. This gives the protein CAWSVLRGVGEKLFF.

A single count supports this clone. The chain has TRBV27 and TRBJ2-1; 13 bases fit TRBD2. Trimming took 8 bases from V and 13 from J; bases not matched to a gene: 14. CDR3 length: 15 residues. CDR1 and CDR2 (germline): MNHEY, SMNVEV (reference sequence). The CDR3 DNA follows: TGTGCCAGCGGAAATAAGGGACTAGCGGGGTCGGTACAGTTCTTC. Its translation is CASGNKGLAGSVQFF.

The CDR3 sequence: CASSPPAGEKTQYF. CDR3 DNA sequence: TGTGCCAGCTCACCGCCCGCGGGGGAGAAGACCCAGTACTTC. The gene calls are TRBV18 and TRBJ2-5, with 7 positions matching TRBD2. The J segment lost 6 bases and the V segment lost 3 bases, leaving 7 bases of the junction unmatched. The CDR3 is made up of 14 amino acids. The germline CDR1 and CDR2 sequences are KGHSH and LQKENI.

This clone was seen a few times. CDR3 in DNA: TGTGCCAGCAGTGAACCGGGACAGGGGTCCTATGGCTACACCTTC. Translating gives CASSEPGQGSYGYTF. This sequence joins TRBV6-1 and TRBJ1-2; 10 bases agree with TRBD1. This CDR3 region has 15 residues. The germline CDR1 and CDR2 sequences are MNHNS and SASEGT. V lost 2 bases to trimming and J lost 4 bases; unmatched junction nucleotides: 4.

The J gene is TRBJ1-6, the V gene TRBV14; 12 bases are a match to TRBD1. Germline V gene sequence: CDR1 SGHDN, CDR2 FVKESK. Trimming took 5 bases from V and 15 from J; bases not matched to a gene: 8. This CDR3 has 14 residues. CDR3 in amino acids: CASSFGTGGISLHF. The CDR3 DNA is TGTGCCAGCAGCTTCGGGACAGGGGGCATTAGCCTCCACTTT.